Listed here is a single T cell receptor beta chain. What it binds is not known. Profiling relied on immunoSEQ multiplex PCR, and the TCRdb table lists in-frame clones only, not all of them. The table has around 50,000 clones, over 85% seen once. The nonmyeloablative bone marrow transplants came from related graft donors, with transient mixed chimerism. The record originates from a study of Tregs in tolerant kidney transplant recipients. CDR3 length: 15 amino acids. V was pared by 3 bases and J by 2 bases, with 1 base of the junction left unmatched. Germline V gene lookup returns CDR1 SEHNR and CDR2 FQNEAQ (reference sequence). General study points: Biological reproducibility was not directly addressed, but technical replication error appeared minimal.

The sequence derives from a human patient who received a combined kidney and bone marrow transplant. Some T cells may trace back to the graft donor. The genes are TRBV7-9 and TRBJ2-1; 10 bases align to TRBD2. The specimen was CD8+ T cells from blood (PBMCs), collected 12 months after the transplant. CDR3 coding DNA: TGTGCCAGCAGCTTGACTAGCGGGCCCTACAATGAGCAGTTCTTC. Its protein is CASSLTSGPYNEQFF.